The clone carrying this T cell receptor beta chain was picked up one time. The antigen is not known. In the same sample, other DNA sequences code for this CDR3. This sample stems from a study of cytomegalovirus exposure and HLA in healthy donors. Findings and caveats of the study: What TCR beta sequences reportedly achieved was accurate prediction of HLA-A and HLA-B alleles in most subjects. One later analysis reportedly identified an Asian-associated ancestry cluster that showed fewer N-insertions than the approximately 700-donor mean. The listing of about 150 TCR beta chains classed them as cytomegalovirus-associated. Later examination showed HLA-associated TCR beta chains had greater clonal expansion than equally common others.

CDR3 size: 15 residues. Germline V gene sequence: CDR1 LNHDA, CDR2 SQIVND (reference sequence). The junction had 1 base not matched to a gene; V was cut back by 4 bases and J by 0 bases. This PCR relied on a set of 60 Vbeta primers and 13 Jbeta primers. Generated by immunoSEQ multiplex PCR, the TCRdb table keeps only in-frame clones and is missing some. Of about 130,000 clones in the sample, roughly 69% are singletons; the top ten hold 2.5% to 3%. This receptor was taken from a human donor in good health. Sequenced: PBMCs. This chain connects TRBV19 to TRBJ1-2, with 11 bases matching TRBD1. In nucleotides, the CDR3 is TGTGCCAGTAGTACGGGACAGGGGGCTAACTATGGCTACACCTTC. Its protein product is CASSTGQGANYGYTF.